The 22 T cell receptor beta chains below were found in one sample sequenced in a study of blood T cell repertoires in COVID-19. The repertoire was sequenced with immunoSEQ multiplex PCR; TCRdb's copy has only in-frame clones and lacks some. The sample holds roughly 440,000 clones; approximately 88% are singletons and the top ten take around 12%. The material sequenced was peripheral blood. The receptors here all came from a woman aged 45 to 65 with COVID-19, enrolled during active disease.

This clone was seen once. The chain couples TRBV29-1 to TRBJ2-5, with 7 bases identical to TRBD1. This CDR3 has 12 residues. V was pared by 4 bases and J by 2 bases, with 1 base of the junction left unmatched. The germline gives CDR1 SQVTM, CDR2 ANQGSEA. CDR3 nucleotide sequence: TGCAGCGTTGGGGGACAGCAAGAGACCCAGTACTTC. It yields the protein CSVGGQQETQYF.

The J gene is TRBJ2-3, the V gene TRBV9; D may be TRBD1 (5 bases). The CDR3 spans 15 residues. CDR1 is SGDLS and CDR2 is YYNGEE in the germline V gene. V dropped 9 bases and J dropped 6 bases, with 23 bases sitting between them. CDR3 nucleotides: TGTGCCATCTCCTCTACAGGCCATCGGACGGATACGCAGTATTTT. The encoded protein is CAISSTGHRTDTQYF.

The chain couples TRBV9 to TRBJ2-3, with TRBD2 as a possible D gene (5 bases). Trimming stripped 4 bases from V and 0 bases from J, with 9 bases between. The CDR3 has 14 amino acids. Per germline, CDR1 SGDLS and CDR2 YYNGEE. In DNA form, the CDR3 reads TGTGCCAGCAGCATCGGACTCAGCACAGATACGCAGTATTTT. Translated, it gives CASSIGLSTDTQYF.

The chain employs TRBV29-1 and TRBJ1-2, with 9 bases lining up with TRBD1. CDR3 length equals 14 residues. V was clipped by 2 bases and J by 5 bases; unmatched bases: 6. Germline V CDR1 and CDR2: SQVTM, ANQGSEA. DNA of the CDR3: TGCAGCGTTGAACTAGACAGGGGGTCTTATGGCTACACCTTC. Translation: CSVELDRGSYGYTF.

Comment on this clone: At the DNA level, this CDR3 is encoded by other sequences in the same sample as well. V is TRBV12-3 or TRBV12-4 and J is TRBJ2-3, with D unclear. The V gene lost 5 bases and the J gene lost 6 bases, with 9 bases spanning the gap. CDR3 length equals 12 residues. The CDR3 sequence is CASSLNTDTQYF. CDR3 nucleotide sequence: TGTGCCAGCAGTCTTAACACGGATACGCAGTATTTT.

This rearrangement joins TRBV6-5 to TRBJ2-6, with a tentative D call TRBD1 (6 bases). V was pared by 7 bases and J by 2 bases, with 12 bases between. The CDR3 totals 15 residues. Germline V gene lookup returns CDR1 MNHEY and CDR2 SVGAGI. For the CDR3, the DNA is TGTGCCAGCACCCTCGAGGGGGCTGGGGCCAACGTCCTGACTTTC. Protein product: CASTLEGAGANVLTF.

The chain joins TRBV2 to TRBJ2-4; the D is unclear. Per germline, CDR1 SNHLY and CDR2 FYNNEI. Trimming left V 8 bases short and J 0 bases short, with 5 bases between. The CDR3 consists of 12 residues. The DNA of the CDR3 is TGTGCCAGCGAGATAGCCAAAAACATTCAGTACTTC. Protein sequence: CASEIAKNIQYF.

The V and J genes are TRBV30 and TRBJ1-2; D possibly corresponds to TRBD1 (5 bases). The CDR3 totals 13 residues. Germline loops: CDR1 GTSNPN, CDR2 SVGIG (reference sequence). The V and J ends lost 2 bases and 8 bases respectively, with 15 bases between them. CDR3 DNA sequence: TGTGCCTGGAGTCAAGGTCCAGGGATGGGCTACACCTTC. Its translation: CAWSQGPGMGYTF.

This chain uses TRBV6-5 with TRBJ1-3, with D tentatively TRBD1 (6 bases). The germline V and J ends were trimmed by 3 bases and 2 bases, with 14 bases remaining between them. Germline V gene data show CDR1 as MNHEY and CDR2 as SVGAGI. The CDR3 loop spans 16 amino acids. CDR3 sequence reads: CASSYWPTGPGNTIYF. The CDR3 DNA sequence: TGTGCCAGCAGTTATTGGCCGACAGGTCCTGGAAACACCATATATTTT.

The chain links TRBV25-1 to TRBJ1-6; D is uncertain. The CDR3 runs to 11 residues. Trimming cost V 5 bases and J 13 bases, with 9 bases left between them. Germline loops: CDR1 MGHDK, CDR2 SYGVNS. CDR3 loop: CASSPGIPLHF. The CDR3 region has the DNA TGTGCCAGCAGTCCCGGTATTCCCCTCCACTTT.

This clone was detected once. This sequence joins TRBV18 and TRBJ2-5; weak D call: TRBD2 (6 bases). In germline, CDR1 is KGHSH, CDR2 LQKENI. Trimming pared 9 bases from V and 3 bases from J, leaving 17 bases between. The CDR3 loop spans 14 amino acids. This chain's CDR3 is CASSPSGLKETQYF. DNA for the CDR3: TGTGCCAGTTCCCCAAGCGGGCTAAAAGAGACCCAGTACTTC. The variable domain in full, completed from reference TRBV18 and TRBJ2-5, reads NAGVMQNPRHLVRRRGQEARLRCSPMKGHSHVYWYRQLPEEGLKFMVYLQKENIIDESGMPKERFSAEFPKEGPSILRIQQVVRGDSAAYFCASSPSGLKETQYFGPGTRLLVL.

V is TRBV5-6 and J is TRBJ2-1; a possible D gene is TRBD2 (5 bases). This CDR3 has 17 residues. The V end lost 4 bases, the J end lost 7 bases, and 24 bases lay between the germline ends. The germline V gene has CDR1 SGHDT and CDR2 YYEEEE. The DNA for the CDR3 is TGTGCCAGCAGCCTAGAGGGTAGCAGTTCCGGCAGGAATGAGCAGTTCTTC. It translates to CASSLEGSSSGRNEQFF.

The V call is TRBV7-9, the J call TRBJ1-2; D unclear. V lost 0 bases, J lost 6 bases, and 14 bases lay in between. The CDR3 totals 15 residues. CDR1 is SEHNR and CDR2 is FQNEAQ in the germline V gene (reference sequence). The CDR3 here is CASSLAPSTRDGYTF. The CDR3, as DNA: TGTGCCAGCAGCTTAGCGCCGAGCACCCGAGATGGCTACACCTTC.

The chain uses TRBV18 and TRBJ1-2; D may be TRBD1 (5 bases). CDR1 is KGHSH, CDR2 LQKENI, per germline. This CDR3 comprises 14 residues. Trimming took off 2 bases at V and 6 bases at J, with 13 bases between the two ends. DNA of the CDR3: TGTGCCAGCTCACCAATTGTCGGGGGGAATGGCTACACCTTC. It translates to CASSPIVGGNGYTF. Supplemented by reference TRBV18 and TRBJ1-2, the full variable domain reads NAGVMQNPRHLVRRRGQEARLRCSPMKGHSHVYWYRQLPEEGLKFMVYLQKENIIDESGMPKERFSAEFPKEGPSILRIQQVVRGDSAAYFCASSPIVGGNGYTFGSGTRLTVV.

The chain couples TRBV3-1 (or the pseudogene TRBV3-2) to TRBJ1-6, with a possible D match to TRBD1 (5 bases). V was trimmed by 8 bases and J by 10 bases, leaving 18 bases between them. Germline V gene data show CDR1 as LGHDT and CDR2 as YNNKEL (reference sequence). The CDR3 covers 14 residues. CDR3 residues: CASSFGGTASPLHF. The CDR3, as DNA: TGTGCCAGCTCCTTTGGAGGGACCGCCTCACCCCTCCACTTT.

The chain combines TRBV30 with TRBJ1-2; 7 positions match TRBD1. J was trimmed by 7 bases and V by 2 bases; bases with no gene match: 25. The CDR3 is made up of 19 amino acids. The germline gives CDR1 GTSNPN, CDR2 SVGIG (reference sequence). The CDR3 DNA follows: TGTGCCTGGAGTTCACCCCCGGGACAGAAACAAAACCACGTCTTTGGCTACACCTTC. This codes for CAWSSPPGQKQNHVFGYTF.

The chain carries TRBV19 and TRBJ1-2; D call uncertain. With 6 bases removed from V and 1 base from J, the gap between germline ends came to 9 bases. This CDR3 contains 13 residues. Germline CDR1 is LNHDA and CDR2 is SQIVND (reference sequence). As DNA, the CDR3 is TGTGCCAGTAGGATCATACTTAACTATGGCTACACCTTC. It specifies CASRIILNYGYTF.

This chain connects TRBV4-1 to TRBJ2-7; D call uncertain. V was shortened by 1 base and J by 5 bases, with 18 bases between the two germline ends. Germline assignment: CDR1 MGHRA and CDR2 YSYEKL. The CDR3 runs 16 residues. The CDR3 coding sequence is TGCGCCAGCAGCCAAGGAAGCTTTTCAGCAGGTGACGAGCAGTACTTC. Translated: CASSQGSFSAGDEQYF.

The rearrangement links TRBV30 to TRBJ2-2; possible D gene TRBD1, 6 bases. Germline CDR1 reads GTSNPN; CDR2 reads SVGIG (reference sequence). The CDR3 loop spans 15 amino acids. V lost 2 bases to trimming and J lost 5 bases, with 15 bases between them. Here the CDR3 reads CAWSRPGTMTGELFF. The CDR3 DNA follows: TGTGCCTGGAGTCGACCAGGGACAATGACCGGGGAGCTGTTTTTT. The variable domain in full, with the rest retrieved from reference TRBV30 and TRBJ2-2, is SQTIHQWPATLVQPVGSPLSLECTVEGTSNPNLYWYRQAAGRGLQLLFYSVGIGQISSEVPQNLSASRPQDRQFILSSKKLLLSDSGFYLCAWSRPGTMTGELFFGEGSRLTVL.

The rearrangement uses TRBV5-8 and TRBJ1-1; D is unresolved. CDR1 and CDR2 (germline): SGHTS, YDEGEE. Trimming removed 0 bases at V and 0 bases at J, with 15 bases between. The CDR3 loop spans 17 amino acids. The CDR3 is CASSLDPRATLNTEAFF. The DNA of the CDR3 is TGTGCCAGCAGCTTGGACCCTCGTGCCACTTTGAACACTGAAGCTTTCTTT.

The J gene is TRBJ2-6, the V gene TRBV27; weak D call: TRBD2 (5 bases). CDR3 length: 15 residues. Trimming pared 2 bases from V and 3 bases from J, leaving 8 bases between. CDR1 MNHEY and CDR2 SMNVEV come from the germline V gene (reference sequence). The CDR3 reads CASSLGGFGANVLTF. Here the CDR3 DNA reads TGTGCCAGCAGTTTAGGAGGTTTTGGGGCCAACGTCCTGACTTTC.

The gene calls are TRBV28 and TRBJ2-7; the D is unclear. V lost 3 bases and J lost 2, with 11 bases in between. The germline V gene encodes CDR1 MDHEN and CDR2 SYDVKM. The CDR3 spans 14 residues. The CDR3 DNA sequence: TGTGCCAGCAGTTTTCCGTCTGTCGCCTACGAGCAGTACTTC. Translation: CASSFPSVAYEQYF.